Given below is one T cell receptor (beta chain) in context. How the authors handled the data: Reference gene primer amplification in the assay estimated nucleated cell counts. Repertoires were generated with immunoSEQ multiplex PCR, while TCRdb's copy carries only in-frame clones and drops some. Clone size and V and J calls were adopted from that table, with D and trimming inferred from the DNA. Of around 92,000 clones listed, approximately 83% are singletons. This CDR3 is built from 14 residues. V was cut by 2 bases and J by 1 base, with 9 bases left in between. The germline gives CDR1 SGHKS, CDR2 YYEKEE (reference sequence). This entry belongs to a study of blood T cell repertoires in COVID-19. Study summary: The United States, Italy and Spain were the sources of the acute and convalescent COVID-19 samples. The cDNA or gDNA used as material had been derived from T cells, B-cell-depleted T cells, or PBMCs.

Sample: peripheral blood. The source is a woman over 75 with acute or convalescent COVID-19. V usage is TRBV5-5 and J usage is TRBJ1-1; D might be TRBD1 (5 bases). CDR3 in DNA: TGTGCCAGCAGCTTCGGGCAGGGGAACACTGAAGCTTTCTTT. Amino acids: CASSFGQGNTEAFF.